This entry lists 2 T cell receptor beta chains sequenced from one sample in a study of tumor-infiltrating lymphocytes in primary liver carcinoma. Total RNA (roughly 530 ng) served as template for TCR beta cDNA synthesis primed by a constant-region primer. Libraries for TCR beta were built through three nested multiplex PCR rounds, which together made up a slightly modified ARM-PCR procedure. Investigators reported that the first two PCR rounds, at 10 cycles each, used TRBV1-TRBV30 forward primers with a C-beta reverse primer. A single record per CDR3 protein comes from TCRdb applying MiXCR to the multiplex PCR reads. The sample has 20,000 to 25,000 distinct CDR3 sequences, around 77% seen once. The tissue used was unsorted bulk material of roughly 17-34 mg. RNA and DNA were co-extracted from it with the AllPrep DNA/RNA mini kit. The sequenced material came from liver tumor tissue from sampling region 5. Subset: tumor region T5, tumor centre. These receptors were taken from a woman between 25 and 40 years old with primary liver carcinoma and hepatitis B virus infection.

This clonotype was picked up a small number of times. At one end, the junction sequence differs from germline, possibly due to a read error. This chain connects TRBV4-3 to TRBJ1-2; D perhaps matches TRBD1 (5 bases). The germline gives CDR1 LGHNA, CDR2 YSLEER. The CDR3 length is 20 residues. CDR3 DNA: TGCGCCAGCGGCCAAGGCGAAGGAAGGGGCAAGATCGCTACTAACTATGGCTACACCTTC. Protein sequence: CASGQGEGRGKIATNYGYTF.

The chain joins TRBV11-2 to TRBJ1-2; TRBD1 aligns across 8 bases. CDR3 length: 15 residues. V lost 10 bases to trimming and J lost 3 bases; unmatched junction nucleotides: 13. CDR1 and CDR2 (germline): SGHAT, FQNNGV. CDR3 sequence (DNA): TGTGCCAACTACCGCAGGGGGCGCGGGGACTATGGCTACACCTTC. Translation: CANYRRGRGDYGYTF.